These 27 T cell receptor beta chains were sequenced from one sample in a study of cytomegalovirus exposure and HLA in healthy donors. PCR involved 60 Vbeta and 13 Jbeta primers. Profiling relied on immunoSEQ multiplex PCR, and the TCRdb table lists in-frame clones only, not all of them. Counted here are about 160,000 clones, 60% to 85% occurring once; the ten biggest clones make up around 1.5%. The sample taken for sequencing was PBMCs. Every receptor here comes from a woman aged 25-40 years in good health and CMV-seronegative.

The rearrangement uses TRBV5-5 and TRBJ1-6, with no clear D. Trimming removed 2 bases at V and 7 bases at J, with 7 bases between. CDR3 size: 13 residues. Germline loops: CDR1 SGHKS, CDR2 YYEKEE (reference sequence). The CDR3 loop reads CASSFPQNSPLHF. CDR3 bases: TGTGCCAGCAGCTTCCCACAGAATTCACCCCTCCACTTT. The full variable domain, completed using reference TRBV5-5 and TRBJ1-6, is DAGVTQSPTHLIKTRGQQVTLRCSPISGHKSVSWYQQVLGQGPQFIFQYYEKEERGRGNFPDRFSARQFPNYSSELNVNALLLGDSALYLCASSFPQNSPLHFGNGTRLTVT.

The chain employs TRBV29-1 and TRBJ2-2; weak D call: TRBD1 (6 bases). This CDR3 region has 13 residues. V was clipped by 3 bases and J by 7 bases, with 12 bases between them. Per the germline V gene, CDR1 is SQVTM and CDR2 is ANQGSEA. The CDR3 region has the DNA TGCAGCGTTGAGCAGGGGTACGGCGGGGAGCTGTTTTTT. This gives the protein CSVEQGYGGELFF.

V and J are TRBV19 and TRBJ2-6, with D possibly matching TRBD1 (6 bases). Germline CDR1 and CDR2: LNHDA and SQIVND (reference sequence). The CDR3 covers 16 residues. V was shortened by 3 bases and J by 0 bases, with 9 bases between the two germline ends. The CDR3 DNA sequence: TGTGCCAGTAGTATCGGACAGCTCTCTGGGGCCAACGTCCTGACTTTC. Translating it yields CASSIGQLSGANVLTF.

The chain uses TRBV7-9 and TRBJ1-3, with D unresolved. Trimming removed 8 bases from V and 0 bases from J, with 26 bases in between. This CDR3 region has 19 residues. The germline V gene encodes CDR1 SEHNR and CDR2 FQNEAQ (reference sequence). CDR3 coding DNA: TGTGCCAGCGGGAGGACTCTTTTGAGGAGTGCTGACTCTGGAAACACCATATATTTT. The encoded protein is CASGRTLLRSADSGNTIYF.

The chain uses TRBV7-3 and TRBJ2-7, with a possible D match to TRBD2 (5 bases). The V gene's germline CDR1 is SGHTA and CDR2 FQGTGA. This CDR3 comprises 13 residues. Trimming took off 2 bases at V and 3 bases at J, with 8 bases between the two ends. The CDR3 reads CASSLLASYEQYF. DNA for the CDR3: TGTGCCAGCAGCTTACTAGCCAGCTACGAGCAGTACTTC.

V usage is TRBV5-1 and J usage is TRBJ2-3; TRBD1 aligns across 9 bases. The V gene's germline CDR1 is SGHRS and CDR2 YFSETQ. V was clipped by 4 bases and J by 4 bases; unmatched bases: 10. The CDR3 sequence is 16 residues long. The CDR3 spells CASSLRTGVGADTQYF. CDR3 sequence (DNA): TGCGCCAGCAGCCTTCGGACAGGGGTGGGGGCAGATACGCAGTATTTT.

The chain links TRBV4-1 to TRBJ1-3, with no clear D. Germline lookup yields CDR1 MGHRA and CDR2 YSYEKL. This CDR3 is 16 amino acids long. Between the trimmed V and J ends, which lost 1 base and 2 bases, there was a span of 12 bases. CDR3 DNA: TGCGCCAGCAGCCAAGTCGTCCCCCCAGCTGGAAACACCATATATTTT. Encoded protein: CASSQVVPPAGNTIYF.

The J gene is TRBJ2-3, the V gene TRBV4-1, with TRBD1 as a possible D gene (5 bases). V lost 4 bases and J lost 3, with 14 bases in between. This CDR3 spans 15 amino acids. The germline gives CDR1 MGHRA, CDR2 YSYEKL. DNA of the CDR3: TGCGCCAGCAGCCTGCTTCTACAGGCGACAGATACGCAGTATTTT. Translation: CASSLLLQATDTQYF.

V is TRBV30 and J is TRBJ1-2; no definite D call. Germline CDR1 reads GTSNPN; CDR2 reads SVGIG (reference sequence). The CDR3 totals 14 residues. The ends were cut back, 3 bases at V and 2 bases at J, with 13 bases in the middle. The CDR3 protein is CAWRYGWQNYGYTF. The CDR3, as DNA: TGTGCCTGGAGGTATGGTTGGCAGAACTATGGCTACACCTTC.

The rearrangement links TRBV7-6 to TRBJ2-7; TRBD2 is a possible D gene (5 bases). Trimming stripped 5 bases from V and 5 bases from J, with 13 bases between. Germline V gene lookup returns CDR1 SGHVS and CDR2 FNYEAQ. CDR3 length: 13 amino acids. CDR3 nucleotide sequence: TGTGCCAGCAGCCCACGAGGGTGGGACGAGCAGTACTTC. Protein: CASSPRGWDEQYF.

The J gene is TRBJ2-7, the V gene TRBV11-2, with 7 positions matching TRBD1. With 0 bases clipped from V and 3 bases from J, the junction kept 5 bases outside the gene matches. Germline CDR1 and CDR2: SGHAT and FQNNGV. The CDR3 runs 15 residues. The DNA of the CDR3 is TGTGCCAGCAGCTTAGAGGCAGGGGGATTCTACGAGCAGTACTTC. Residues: CASSLEAGGFYEQYF.

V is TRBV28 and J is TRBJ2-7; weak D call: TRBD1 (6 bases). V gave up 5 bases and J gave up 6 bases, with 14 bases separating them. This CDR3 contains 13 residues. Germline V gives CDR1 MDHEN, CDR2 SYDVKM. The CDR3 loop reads CASSPPDSAEQYF. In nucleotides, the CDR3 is TGTGCCAGCAGTCCGCCGGACAGCGCCGAGCAGTACTTC.

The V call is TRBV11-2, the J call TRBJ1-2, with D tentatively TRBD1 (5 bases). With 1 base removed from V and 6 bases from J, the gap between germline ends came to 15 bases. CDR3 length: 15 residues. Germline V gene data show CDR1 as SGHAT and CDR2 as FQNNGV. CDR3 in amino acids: CASSLGWGGTDGYTF. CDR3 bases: TGTGCCAGCAGCTTAGGATGGGGGGGAACCGATGGCTACACCTTC.

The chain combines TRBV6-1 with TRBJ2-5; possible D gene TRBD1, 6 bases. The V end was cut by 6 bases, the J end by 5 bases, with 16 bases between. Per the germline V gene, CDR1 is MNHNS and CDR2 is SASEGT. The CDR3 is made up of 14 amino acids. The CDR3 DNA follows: TGTGCCAGCAGCAGGGGCCCCGCCGGGGAGACCCAGTACTTC. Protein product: CASSRGPAGETQYF.

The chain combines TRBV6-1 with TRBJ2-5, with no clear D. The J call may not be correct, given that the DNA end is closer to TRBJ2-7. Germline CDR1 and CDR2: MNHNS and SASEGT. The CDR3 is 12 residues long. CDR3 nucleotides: TGTGCCAGCGGGTTTCCGGGTGGCGAGCAGTACTTC. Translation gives CASGFPGGEQYF.

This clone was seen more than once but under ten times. The CDR3 loop is CASSLDAGLEAWAFF. In nucleotides, the CDR3 is TGCGCCAGCAGCCTAGATGCAGGTTTGGAGGCTTGGGCTTTCTTT. This chain joins TRBV4-1 and TRBJ1-1, with D unresolved. The V end lost 4 bases, the J end lost 11 bases, and 23 bases lay between the germline ends. The CDR3 length is 15 residues. Looked up from germline, CDR1 is MGHRA and CDR2 is YSYEKL.

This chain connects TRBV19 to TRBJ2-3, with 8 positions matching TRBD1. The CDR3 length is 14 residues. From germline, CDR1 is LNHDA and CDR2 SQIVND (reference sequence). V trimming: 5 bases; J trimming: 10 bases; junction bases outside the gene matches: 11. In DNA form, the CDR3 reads TGTGCCAGTAGTGAAGCAGGGGGCGACGGGTCGCAGTATTTT. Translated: CASSEAGGDGSQYF. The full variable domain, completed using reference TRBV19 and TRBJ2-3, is DGGITQSPKYLFRKEGQNVTLSCEQNLNHDAMYWYRQDPGQGLRLIYYSQIVNDFQKGDIAEGYSVSREKKESFPLTVTSAQKNPTAFYLCASSEAGGDGSQYFGPGTRLTVL.

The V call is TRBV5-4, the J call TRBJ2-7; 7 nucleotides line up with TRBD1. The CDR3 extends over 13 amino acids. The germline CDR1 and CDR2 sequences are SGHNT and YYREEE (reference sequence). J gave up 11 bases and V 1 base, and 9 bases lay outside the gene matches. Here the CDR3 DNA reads TGTGCCAGCAGCTTGCCACAGGGGCGATCCAAGTACTTC. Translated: CASSLPQGRSKYF.

CDR3: CASSGQLNYGYTF. The CDR3 bases are TGTGCCAGCTCGGGACAGCTTAACTATGGCTACACCTTC. This chain links TRBV18 with TRBJ1-2, with TRBD1 identical over 7 bases. Germline CDR1 reads KGHSH; CDR2 reads LQKENI. This CDR3 region has 13 residues. The trim removed 6 bases at V and 1 base at J, leaving 2 bases unmatched.

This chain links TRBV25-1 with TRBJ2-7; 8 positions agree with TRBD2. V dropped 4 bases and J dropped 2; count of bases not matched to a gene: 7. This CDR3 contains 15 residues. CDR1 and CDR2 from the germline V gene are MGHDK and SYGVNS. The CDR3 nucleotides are TGTGCCAGCAGTGGGAGACCGGGACTAGCCTACGAGCAGTACTTC. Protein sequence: CASSGRPGLAYEQYF.

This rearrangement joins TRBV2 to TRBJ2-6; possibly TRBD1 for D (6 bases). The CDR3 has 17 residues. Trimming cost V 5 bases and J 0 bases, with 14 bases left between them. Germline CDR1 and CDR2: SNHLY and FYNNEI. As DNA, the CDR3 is TGTGCCAGCAGTACCGACAGGTTCATCTCTGGGGCCAACGTCCTGACTTTC. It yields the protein CASSTDRFISGANVLTF.

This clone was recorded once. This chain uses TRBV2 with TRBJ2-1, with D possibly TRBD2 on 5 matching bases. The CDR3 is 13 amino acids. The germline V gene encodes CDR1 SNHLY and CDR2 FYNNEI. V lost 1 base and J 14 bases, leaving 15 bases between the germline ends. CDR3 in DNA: TGTGCCAGCAGTGAAGGCCCCGGGGATATTAAGTTCTTC. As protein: CASSEGPGDIKFF.

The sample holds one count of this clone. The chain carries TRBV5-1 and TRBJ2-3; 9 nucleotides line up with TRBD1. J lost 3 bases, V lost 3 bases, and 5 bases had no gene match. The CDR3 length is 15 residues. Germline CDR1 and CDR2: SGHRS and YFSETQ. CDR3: CASSSGQGGTDTQYF. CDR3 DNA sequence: TGCGCCAGCAGCTCGGGACAGGGAGGGACAGATACGCAGTATTTT.

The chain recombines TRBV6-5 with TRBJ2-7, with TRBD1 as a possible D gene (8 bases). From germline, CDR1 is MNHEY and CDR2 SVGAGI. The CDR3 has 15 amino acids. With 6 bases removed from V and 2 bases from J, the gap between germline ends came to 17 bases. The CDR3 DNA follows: TGTGCCAGCAGACCAGGGGGCGGGGGAGCCTACGAGCAGTACTTC. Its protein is CASRPGGGGAYEQYF.

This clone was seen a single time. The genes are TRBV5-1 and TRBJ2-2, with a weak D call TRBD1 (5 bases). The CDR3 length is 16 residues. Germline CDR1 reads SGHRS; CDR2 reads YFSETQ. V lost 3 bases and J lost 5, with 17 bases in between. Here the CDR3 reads CASSSAGRRRTGELFF. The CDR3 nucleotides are TGCGCCAGCAGCTCAGCAGGGCGCAGGCGGACCGGGGAGCTGTTTTTT.

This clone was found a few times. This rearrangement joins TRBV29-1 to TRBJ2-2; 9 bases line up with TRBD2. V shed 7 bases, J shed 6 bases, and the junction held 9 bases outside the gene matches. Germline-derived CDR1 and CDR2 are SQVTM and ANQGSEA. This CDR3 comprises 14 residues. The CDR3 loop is CSAHGGGAAGELFF. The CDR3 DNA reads TGCAGCGCTCACGGCGGGGGGGCGGCCGGGGAGCTGTTTTTT.

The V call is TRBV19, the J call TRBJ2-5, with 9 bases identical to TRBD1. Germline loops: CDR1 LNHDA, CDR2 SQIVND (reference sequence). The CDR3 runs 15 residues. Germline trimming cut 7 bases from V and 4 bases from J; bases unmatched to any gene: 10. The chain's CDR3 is CASTQTGTGSETQYF. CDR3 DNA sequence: TGTGCCAGTACCCAAACCGGGACAGGGTCAGAGACCCAGTACTTC.